This entry describes one T cell receptor (beta chain). TCRdb's copy holds only in-frame clones and misses some; the assay was immunoSEQ multiplex PCR. Of approximately 13,000 clones in the sample, roughly 88% were seen once. The CDR3 has 15 residues. CDR1 LNHDA and CDR2 SQIVND come from the germline V gene (reference sequence). V trimming: 6 bases; J trimming: 3 bases; junction bases outside the gene matches: 7. These data come from a study of blood T cell repertoires in COVID-19. Study at large: From the United States, Italy and Spain came samples of acute and convalescent COVID-19.

The specimen was peripheral blood. The receptor was isolated from a woman aged 45-60 years with active or convalescent COVID-19. The chain recombines TRBV19 with TRBJ1-1; 10 bases match TRBD1. DNA of the CDR3: TGTGCCAGTAGCATCCGGGACAGGGGAGACACTGAAGCTTTCTTT. Its protein product is CASSIRDRGDTEAFF.